The clone carrying this T cell receptor (beta chain) is a singleton in its sample. Its specificity is unknown. The data stem from a study of T cells after posttransplantation cyclophosphamide. Sequencing was performed with immunoSEQ multiplex PCR; in TCRdb, only in-frame clones are kept and a portion is missing. This repertoire shows about 52,000 clones, roughly 94% found once; its top ten account for around 2.8%. General study results and limits: Blood and skin or GI T cell repertoires showed limited TRB overlap. Later post-transplant blood repertoires were often dominated by donor CD8+ memory clones.

V lost 2 bases and J 9 bases, leaving 14 bases between the germline ends. The CDR3 is made up of 15 amino acids. From germline, CDR1 is SGHDN and CDR2 FVKESK. The chain recombines TRBV14 with TRBJ1-6; tentatively, D is TRBD1 (6 bases). The specimen was PBMCs. This TCR came from a woman younger than 45 in good health and a related stem cell transplant donor. CDR3 sequence (DNA): TGTGCCAGCAGCCAACGCGGGGGGGCGGTTTCACCCCTCCACTTT. Amino acids: CASSQRGGAVSPLHF.